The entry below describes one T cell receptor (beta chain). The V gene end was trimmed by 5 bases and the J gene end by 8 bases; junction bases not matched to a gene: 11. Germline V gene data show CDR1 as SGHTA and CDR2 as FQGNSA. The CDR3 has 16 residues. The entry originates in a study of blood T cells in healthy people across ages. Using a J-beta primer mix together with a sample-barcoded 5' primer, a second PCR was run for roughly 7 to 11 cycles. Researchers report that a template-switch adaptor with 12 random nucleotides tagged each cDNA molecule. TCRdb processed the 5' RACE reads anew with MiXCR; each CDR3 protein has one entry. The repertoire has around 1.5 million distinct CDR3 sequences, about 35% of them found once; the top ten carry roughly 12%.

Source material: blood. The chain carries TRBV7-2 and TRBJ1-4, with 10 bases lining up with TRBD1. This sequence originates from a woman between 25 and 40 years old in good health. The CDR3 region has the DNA TGTGCCAGCAGCCACCAGAGGACAGGGGGAGGGGAAAAACTGTTTTTT. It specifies CASSHQRTGGGEKLFF. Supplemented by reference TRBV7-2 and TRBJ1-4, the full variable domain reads GAGVSQSPSNKVTEKGKDVELRCDPISGHTALYWYRQSLGQGLEFLIYFQGNSAPDKSGLPSDRFSAERTGGSVSTLTIQRTQQEDSAVYLCASSHQRTGGGEKLFFGSGTQLSVL.